This is a list of T cell receptor beta chains from one sample in a study of beta chain features in type 1 diabetes. Libraries were prepared by immunoSEQ multiplex PCR; TCRdb keeps only in-frame clonotypes and omits some of them. The sample carries about 150,000 clones, about 9.4% recorded once. Sequences were obtained from central memory CD4+ T cells from blood. The origin of the receptors is a man in his thirties or forties with type 1 diabetes. Both conserved end residues are part of each CDR3. The D gene is left open where the match is weak. Only some rows state a clone size, as once, few, many or a class for expanded clones.

v_gene	j_gene	abundance	d_gene	CDR3aa	CDR3nt
TRBV5-1	TRBJ2-7	NA	TRBD1	CASSYGGTGTGEQYF	TGCGCCAGCAGCTATGGCGGGACAGGGACCGGGGAGCAGTACTTC
TRBV4-2	TRBJ2-7	few	TRBD2	CASSPSGAVYEQYF	TGTGCCAGCAGCCCTAGCGGGGCCGTCTACGAGCAGTACTTC
TRBV18	TRBJ2-7	NA	TRBD2	CASSPERLAGEGGQYF	TGTGCCAGCTCACCGGAGCGACTAGCGGGAGAAGGCGGGCAGTACTTC
TRBV5-1	TRBJ2-4	NA	NA	CASSLGSTEIQYF	TGCGCCAGCAGCTTGGGCAGCACGGAGATTCAGTACTTC
TRBV6-6	TRBJ2-3	few	NA	CASSSQRVAGDTQYF	TGTGCCAGCAGCTCTCAACGGGTAGCAGGGGATACGCAGTATTTT
TRBV28	TRBJ1-1	few	NA	CASSRTRVSAFF	TGTGCCAGCAGTCGAACCAGGGTTAGCGCTTTCTTT
TRBV18	TRBJ2-7	NA	TRBD1	CASSPGQNYEQYF	TGTGCCAGCTCACCGGGACAGAACTACGAGCAGTACTTC
TRBV4-3	TRBJ2-1	NA	NA	CASSPRTTSYNEQFF	TGCGCCAGCAGCCCCAGGACTACCTCCTACAATGAGCAGTTCTTC
TRBV19	TRBJ1-5	NA	NA	CASSPSAGQPQHF	TGTGCCAGTAGTCCGTCAGCAGGGCAGCCCCAGCATTTT
TRBV5-1	TRBJ2-3	few	NA	CASSLQDTQYF	TGCGCCAGCAGCTTACAGGATACGCAGTATTTT